The TCR beta chain under discussion was sequenced for a study of T cell responses to AZD1222 COVID-19 vaccine. Study-wide results and limits: Seropositive AZD1222 recipients at baseline numbered only five or six.

V lost 2 bases to trimming and J lost 0 bases, with 10 bases between them. CDR1 MNHEY and CDR2 SVGAGI come from the germline V gene. This CDR3 region has 15 residues. Details on this clone: Its antigen is not known.

Data came from immunoSEQ multiplex PCR; TCRdb stores just in-frame clones and leaves some out. There are over 90,000 clones in the sample; roughly 89% occur only once, and 45% lies in the top ten. The V call is TRBV6-5, the J call TRBJ1-1; TRBD1 might be the D (6 bases). Here the sequenced sample was peripheral blood, taken on day 0 of AZD1222 vaccination. This receptor was identified in an adult in good health. CDR3 coding DNA: TGTGCCAGCAGTTACGAGGGGGGGCTGAACACTGAAGCTTTCTTT. This translates into CASSYEGGLNTEAFF.